The 30 T cell receptor beta chains in this list originate from one sample, sequenced in a study of post-analysis software for immune sequencing data. Study-level results: A few TRBV segments appeared more often in patients than in controls, and TRBV5-6, TRBV5-1 and TRBV20-1 were among these.

Their specific antigens are unknown. Researchers reported that TCR beta cDNA libraries carried unique molecular identifiers. TCRdb re-called the PCR reads with MiXCR, one entry per CDR3 protein. The profile shows fewer than 550,000 distinct CDR3 sequences, approximately 34% of them singletons. The material sequenced was blood. The source is a girl aged 2-17 years with multiple sclerosis.

The table lists this clonotype with a count of one. The chain employs TRBV29-1 and TRBJ2-3; TRBD2 agrees at 8 bases. Losses at the gene ends were 8 bases for V and 6 bases for J; bases not matched to a gene: 16. This CDR3 contains 15 residues. Germline V CDR1 and CDR2: SQVTM, ANQGSEA. In DNA, the CDR3 is TGCAGCACCCCGGGACTAGTAGTGTACTCTGATACGCAGTATTTT. It is translated as CSTPGLVVYSDTQYF.

A few counts support this clonotype. V usage is TRBV20-1 and J usage is TRBJ1-2, with D perhaps TRBD1 (5 bases). CDR1 and CDR2 (germline): DFQATT, SNEGSKA (reference sequence). The CDR3 contains 14 residues. Trimming removed 6 bases from V and 8 bases from J, with 22 bases in between. This chain's CDR3 is CSAVVRMGRLGYTF. The CDR3, as DNA: TGCAGTGCGGTAGTACGGATGGGGCGACTGGGCTACACCTTC.

The chain has TRBV6-5 and TRBJ2-2, with D tentatively TRBD1 (6 bases). Germline V gives CDR1 MNHEY, CDR2 SVGAGI. Trimming removed 5 bases at V and 6 bases at J, with 10 bases between. The length of the CDR3 is 13 residues. CDR3 amino acids: CASSPQGPGELFF. The CDR3 nucleotides read TGTGCCAGCAGTCCACAGGGTCCCGGGGAGCTGTTTTTT.

Only a few counts were recorded for this clonotype. The gene calls are TRBV5-1 and TRBJ2-7; 8 nucleotides align to TRBD1. V dropped 4 bases and J dropped 2; count of bases not matched to a gene: 8. The CDR3 has 15 residues. Germline lookup yields CDR1 SGHRS and CDR2 YFSETQ. The CDR3 is CASSPIGQGPYEQYF. Here the CDR3 DNA reads TGCGCCAGCAGCCCTATTGGACAGGGCCCCTACGAGCAGTACTTC.

The V and J genes are TRBV7-6 and TRBJ1-1, with 7 bases matching TRBD1. Germline V gene data show CDR1 as SGHVS and CDR2 as FNYEAQ. This CDR3 contains 13 residues. V lost 4 bases, J lost 3 bases, and 2 bases stayed unmatched. CDR3: CASSYTGDTEAFF. The CDR3 DNA reads TGTGCCAGCAGCTACACAGGGGACACTGAAGCTTTCTTT.

This clonotype was counted only a few times. The chain recombines TRBV15 with TRBJ1-5; 7 nucleotides line up with TRBD1. There are 14 residues in the CDR3. V lost 1 base and J lost 4; bases outside the gene matches: 1. Germline V gene sequence: CDR1 LNHNV, CDR2 YYDKDF (reference sequence). CDR3 coding DNA: TGTGCCACCAGCAGAGCACAGGGGAATCAGCCCCAGCATTTT. It codes for CATSRAQGNQPQHF.

This clonotype was seen only a few times. The chain has TRBV11-1 and TRBJ2-7; maybe TRBD1 (6 bases). V was pared by 5 bases and J by 5 bases, with 19 bases between. Germline CDR1 and CDR2: SGHAT and FQDESV (reference sequence). CDR3 length: 15 amino acids. The CDR3 nucleotides read TGTGCCAGCAGCCCCCTGCTTGTACAGGGCGACGAGCAGTACTTC. It is translated as CASSPLLVQGDEQYF.

The chain uses TRBV5-5 and TRBJ1-1; D may be TRBD1 (5 bases). CDR1 SGHKS and CDR2 YYEKEE come from the germline V gene (reference sequence). The length of the CDR3 is 12 residues. Trimming stripped 2 bases from V and 5 bases from J, with 7 bases between. The CDR3 is CASSFDSTEAFF. In DNA, the CDR3 is TGTGCCAGCAGCTTCGACAGTACTGAAGCTTTCTTT.

A few counts support this clonotype. This chain uses TRBV5-1 with TRBJ1-2, with 10 bases matching TRBD1. Germline trimming cut 3 bases from V and 8 bases from J; bases unmatched to any gene: 7. The germline V gene has CDR1 SGHRS and CDR2 YFSETQ. This CDR3 has 14 residues. The CDR3: CASSSGTGAEGYTF. The CDR3 nucleotides are TGCGCCAGCAGCTCCGGGACAGGGGCGGAGGGCTACACCTTC. Filled out from reference TRBV5-1 and TRBJ1-2, the complete variable domain reads KAGVTQTPRYLIKTRGQQVTLSCSPISGHRSVSWYQQTPGQGLQFLFEYFSETQRNKGNFPGRFSGRQFSNSRSEMNVSTLELGDSALYLCASSSGTGAEGYTFGSGTRLTVV.

The sample holds many counts of this clonotype. J is TRBJ2-3 and V is TRBV12-3 or TRBV12-4; 10 positions match TRBD1. The J segment lost 5 bases and the V segment lost 5 bases, leaving 10 bases of the junction unmatched. The CDR3 has 16 amino acids. For the CDR3, the DNA is TGTGCCAGCAGTCCCGGGACAGGGGAGGGGTTAGATACGCAGTATTTT. It specifies CASSPGTGEGLDTQYF.

V and J are TRBV5-6 and TRBJ1-2; possibly TRBD1 for D (6 bases). V lost 5 bases and J lost 2, with 10 bases in between. The CDR3 covers 13 residues. The germline V gene encodes CDR1 SGHDT and CDR2 YYEEEE. The CDR3 nucleotides read TGTGCCAGCAGGTCCGGACAGAACTATGGCTACACCTTC. This translates into CASRSGQNYGYTF.

This chain joins TRBV19 and TRBJ2-3, with D perhaps being TRBD1 or TRBD2 (6 bases each). CDR3 length: 16 residues. CDR1 is LNHDA and CDR2 is SQIVND in the germline V gene (reference sequence). The V end was cut by 5 bases, the J end by 4 bases, with 19 bases between. The CDR3 spells CASSSPGQRGPDTQYF. In DNA form, the CDR3 reads TGTGCCAGTAGTTCCCCTGGCCAACGGGGGCCAGATACGCAGTATTTT.

V and J are TRBV4-1 and TRBJ1-1, with 7 bases aligning to TRBD1. Losses at the gene ends were 3 bases for V and 0 bases for J; bases not matched to a gene: 10. The CDR3 runs to 17 residues. The germline gives CDR1 MGHRA, CDR2 YSYEKL. DNA of the CDR3: TGCGCCAGCAGCCATCAAATGACAGGGCTCATGAACACTGAAGCTTTCTTT. Amino acids: CASSHQMTGLMNTEAFF.

This clonotype came up many times. J is TRBJ2-1 and V is TRBV28; 9 bases agree with TRBD2. This CDR3 contains 16 residues. The germline gives CDR1 MDHEN, CDR2 SYDVKM. After removal of 7 bases from V and 5 bases from J, the junction contained 12 bases not matched to a gene. CDR3 amino acids: CASIPVGAGGNNEQFF. As DNA, the CDR3 is TGTGCCAGCATCCCCGTCGGAGCGGGGGGTAACAATGAGCAGTTCTTC.

This sequence joins TRBV20-1 and TRBJ2-7; D perhaps matches TRBD1 (5 bases). The CDR3 length is 14 residues. V gave up 2 bases and J gave up 2 bases, with 13 bases separating them. Per germline, CDR1 DFQATT and CDR2 SNEGSKA (reference sequence). The CDR3 region has the DNA TGCAGTGCTAGATGGGGCATCGAACCCTACGAGCAGTACTTC. Protein product: CSARWGIEPYEQYF.

The chain is built from TRBV5-1 and TRBJ1-1; TRBD1 matches at 8 bases. Trimming at V came to 3 bases and at J to 5 bases, leaving 12 bases not matched to a gene. Per germline, CDR1 SGHRS and CDR2 YFSETQ. The CDR3 contains 16 residues. The CDR3 bases are TGCGCCAGCAGCTGGGGAGGCCAGGGGGCGAATACTGAAGCTTTCTTT. Protein product: CASSWGGQGANTEAFF.

This chain links TRBV6-1 with TRBJ2-5; D tentatively fits TRBD1 or TRBD2 (5 bases each). CDR1 and CDR2 from the germline V gene are MNHNS and SASEGT. The CDR3 is 15 amino acids. V dropped 2 bases and J dropped 5 bases, with 15 bases sitting between them. CDR3 in DNA: TGTGCCAGCAGTGAAATGAGGGGTTGGAGGGAGACCCAGTACTTC. Protein: CASSEMRGWRETQYF.

The genes are TRBV6-2 or TRBV6-3 and TRBJ1-5; 8 bases are a match to TRBD1. V was pared by 0 bases and J by 3 bases, with 10 bases of the junction left unmatched. The CDR3 has 18 residues. In germline, CDR1 is MNHEY, CDR2 SVGEGT. This chain's CDR3 is CASSYSPLAGGLNQPQHF. The CDR3 DNA reads as TGTGCCAGCAGTTACTCCCCCTTGGCAGGGGGCCTCAATCAGCCCCAGCATTTT.

This clonotype has more than one count but fewer than ten. The chain couples TRBV7-2 to TRBJ2-1, with a possible D match to TRBD2 (5 bases). Trimming took 0 bases from V and 7 from J, leaving 10 bases between them. The CDR3 is 14 residues long. The germline gives CDR1 SGHTA, CDR2 FQGNSA. The chain's CDR3 is CASSLARVGNEQFF. The CDR3 DNA is TGTGCCAGCAGCTTAGCGAGGGTGGGTAATGAGCAGTTCTTC.

This chain connects TRBV20-1 to TRBJ2-5, with 10 bases matching TRBD1. CDR1 and CDR2 (germline): DFQATT, SNEGSKA (reference sequence). The CDR3 covers 14 residues. V shed 1 base, J shed 5 bases, and the junction held 4 bases outside the gene matches. CDR3 DNA sequence: TGCAGTGCTAGAGGTGGGACAGGGGTCGAGACCCAGTACTTC. Residues: CSARGGTGVETQYF.

V usage is TRBV20-1 and J usage is TRBJ2-5, with D tentatively TRBD2 (6 bases). Germline V gene sequence: CDR1 DFQATT, CDR2 SNEGSKA (reference sequence). The CDR3 contains 12 residues. Trimming shortened V by 6 bases and J by 1 base, and 9 bases separated the two germline ends. This CDR3 is CSARGFQETQYF. The CDR3, as DNA: TGCAGTGCCCGGGGGTTCCAAGAGACCCAGTACTTC.

The J gene is TRBJ1-4, the V gene TRBV25-1; weak D call: TRBD1 (6 bases). Germline V gene sequence: CDR1 MGHDK, CDR2 SYGVNS. This CDR3 has 16 amino acids. V was trimmed by 8 bases and J by 7 bases, leaving 23 bases between them. The DNA for the CDR3 is TGTGCCAGCCGAGAGGGGGGGGCAGGGGTCGGTGAAAAACTGTTTTTT. It specifies CASREGGAGVGEKLFF.

The rearrangement uses TRBV5-1 and TRBJ1-2; 7 nucleotides match TRBD1. With 4 bases clipped from V and 0 bases from J, the junction kept 6 bases outside the gene matches. The CDR3 runs to 15 residues. Germline values: CDR1 SGHRS, CDR2 YFSETQ. DNA for the CDR3: TGCGCCAGCAGCAGCCAGGGGGTAGCTAACTATGGCTACACCTTC. It codes for CASSSQGVANYGYTF.

This clonotype was observed a few times. This chain connects TRBV20-1 to TRBJ1-2; D may be TRBD1 (6 bases). V lost 6 bases and J lost 4, with 18 bases in between. This CDR3 contains 14 residues. CDR1 is DFQATT, CDR2 SNEGSKA, per germline (reference sequence). CDR3 amino acids: CSAPDPSGAYGYTF. The CDR3 bases are TGCAGTGCGCCCGACCCATCAGGGGCCTATGGCTACACCTTC.

Here the CDR3 DNA reads TGTGCCCCTCGTATGGGCAGGACTAAGAACACTGAAGCTTTCTTT. Protein sequence: CAPRMGRTKNTEAFF. The chain links TRBV2 to TRBJ1-1, with D unclear. The CDR3 spans 15 residues. The V end lost 11 bases, the J end lost 1 base, and 20 bases lay between the germline ends. Per the germline V gene, CDR1 is SNHLY and CDR2 is FYNNEI.

The chain combines TRBV6-6 with TRBJ2-1; D is uncertain. The length of the CDR3 is 15 residues. Trimming removed 5 bases at V and 9 bases at J, with 20 bases between. Germline loops: CDR1 MNHNY, CDR2 SVGAGI (reference sequence). This CDR3 is CASSHFLARKGEQFF. The CDR3 DNA follows: TGTGCCAGCAGTCACTTTTTGGCGAGGAAGGGTGAGCAGTTCTTC.

The gene calls are TRBV20-1 and TRBJ1-6; 9 bases align to TRBD1. V lost 2 bases and J lost 9; bases outside the gene matches: 11. This CDR3 comprises 16 residues. Germline values: CDR1 DFQATT, CDR2 SNEGSKA (reference sequence). The DNA of the CDR3 is TGCAGTGCTAGACGCAACAGGGGGCGAGGGGGTTCACCCCTCCACTTT. Protein product: CSARRNRGRGGSPLHF.

V and J are TRBV5-1 and TRBJ1-1; D is possibly TRBD1 (5 bases). CDR1 and CDR2 from the germline V gene are SGHRS and YFSETQ. The CDR3 runs to 18 residues. Trimming stripped 8 bases from V and 0 bases from J, with 26 bases between. The CDR3 spells CASKGPSIGVGMNTEAFF. The CDR3, as DNA: TGCGCCAGTAAGGGACCCTCAATTGGGGTCGGGATGAACACTGAAGCTTTCTTT.

This clonotype was observed a few times. The J gene is TRBJ2-7, the V gene TRBV6-1; unclear D gene. CDR3 length equals 15 residues. The germline V gene has CDR1 MNHNS and CDR2 SASEGT. Between the trimmed V and J ends, which lost 3 bases and 6 bases, there was a span of 18 bases. The CDR3 is CASSDRAPDGREQYF. CDR3 DNA: TGTGCCAGCAGTGATAGGGCCCCAGACGGTCGCGAGCAGTACTTC.

This clonotype has a handful of counts. In nucleotides, the CDR3 is TGTGCCAGCAGCTTGTGGGGAGCCGACGAGCAGTACTTC. It specifies CASSLWGADEQYF. This chain uses TRBV5-5 with TRBJ2-7, with D perhaps matching TRBD2 (5 bases). Germline V CDR1 and CDR2: SGHKS, YYEKEE (reference sequence). V dropped 1 base and J dropped 5 bases, with 10 bases sitting between them. CDR3 size: 13 residues.